This T cell receptor (beta chain) was profiled in a study of blood T cell repertoires in COVID-19. At the level of the study: Acute and convalescent COVID-19 samples came from the United States, Italy and Spain. The analysed material was cDNA or gDNA that came from T cells, B-cell-depleted T cells, or PBMCs.

Measured with immunoSEQ multiplex PCR; TCRdb has only the in-frame clones, and not every one. Among about 150,000 clones listed, approximately 90% were seen once. Sequencing input: peripheral blood. This receptor was identified in a man aged 18 to 29 with COVID-19, enrolled during active disease.

CDR3: CASSFSGQSYEQYF. The CDR3 DNA follows: TGTGCCAGCAGCTTTAGCGGGCAATCCTACGAGCAGTACTTC. The rearrangement uses TRBV7-8 and TRBJ2-7; 7 nucleotides match TRBD2. The length of the CDR3 is 14 residues. The trim removed 3 bases at V and 1 base at J, leaving 3 bases unmatched. Germline V gene data show CDR1 as SGHVS and CDR2 as FQNEAQ.